A few counts support the clone carrying this TCR beta chain. Unique molecular identifiers were added to individual cDNA molecules. Each CDR3 protein is one row after TCRdb ran MiXCR on the 5' RACE reads. The table has 70,000 to 95,000 distinct CDR3 sequences, roughly 14% seen once. The V and J ends lost 4 bases and 1 base respectively, with 10 bases between them. The CDR3 is 14 amino acids. Per the germline V gene, CDR1 is KGHSH and CDR2 is LQKENI. These data belong to a study of early T cells in non-severe SARS-CoV-2 infection. Study-wide context: With bulk RNA from unsorted whole blood as input, sequencing yielded unpaired chains.

The chain employs TRBV18 and TRBJ1-1, with a possible D match to TRBD1 (5 bases). The sequenced sample was whole blood. This clonotype originated in an adult who was a healthcare worker with PCR-confirmed SARS-CoV-2 infection or an uninfected control (not recorded which). The CDR3 DNA reads TGTGCCAGCTCACTCAATACAGGGAACACTGAAGCTTTCTTT. This translates into CASSLNTGNTEAFF.